A single sample is the source of the 30 T cell receptor beta chains below, sequenced in a study of T cell responses to AZD1222 COVID-19 vaccine (dated by TCRdb to about 2021). The time point label corresponds to: baseline before first vaccination. Library generation was performed with the immunoSEQ multiplex PCR assay. The table was pulled from immuneACCESS by TCRdb, which kept in-frame rearrangements only. Such tables lose some clones; where checked, under half of the loss comes from unresolved V genes, and the rest has no known cause. The sample contains some 120,000 clones, less than 95% of them found a single time. Approximately 7.6% of the sample comes from the top ten. Sample: peripheral blood, taken on day 0 of AZD1222 vaccination. These receptors were collected from an adult in good health.

This chain joins TRBV15 and TRBJ2-5, with D unclear. Per germline, CDR1 LNHNV and CDR2 YYDKDF (reference sequence). V gave up 0 bases and J gave up 2 bases, with 10 bases separating them. The CDR3 has 15 amino acids. CDR3: CATSRDNVGQETQYF. The CDR3 nucleotides read TGTGCCACCAGCAGAGATAACGTAGGGCAAGAGACCCAGTACTTC.

This chain uses TRBV2 with TRBJ2-2; TRBD1 aligns across 8 bases. CDR1 is SNHLY, CDR2 FYNNEI, per germline. V lost 3 bases to trimming and J lost 4 bases; unmatched junction nucleotides: 13. CDR3 length: 18 residues. The CDR3 sequence is CASSDPLRQGRGTGELFF. The CDR3 coding sequence is TGTGCCAGCAGTGATCCCCTTCGACAGGGGCGTGGCACCGGGGAGCTGTTTTTT.

There are a few counts of this clone. The chain has TRBV28 and TRBJ1-5; D not resolved. V lost 4 bases and J 1 base, leaving 8 bases between the germline ends. CDR1 is MDHEN and CDR2 is SYDVKM in the germline V gene. The CDR3 is 14 residues long. The CDR3 reads CASSSRESNQPQHF. CDR3 bases: TGTGCCAGCAGTTCCCGCGAGAGCAATCAGCCCCAGCATTTT.

This chain joins TRBV19 and TRBJ1-5; 7 positions agree with TRBD1. J gave up 10 bases and V 5 bases, and 11 bases lay outside the gene matches. This CDR3 contains 14 residues. Germline CDR1 reads LNHDA; CDR2 reads SQIVND (reference sequence). This CDR3 reads CASSSVPTGPPQHF. As DNA, the CDR3 is TGTGCCAGTAGTTCGGTCCCGACAGGGCCTCCCCAGCATTTT.

The V and J genes are TRBV4-1 and TRBJ2-1; D perhaps matches TRBD2 (5 bases). Trimming left V 2 bases short and J 4 bases short, with 12 bases between. CDR3 length equals 15 residues. Germline CDR1 MGHRA, CDR2 YSYEKL. Written as DNA, the CDR3 is TGCGCCAGCAGCCAACGGGTGGAGCGGTACAATGAGCAGTTCTTC. Translating gives CASSQRVERYNEQFF.

The V call is TRBV2, the J call TRBJ1-1, with D possibly matching TRBD1 (6 bases). V was trimmed by 7 bases and J by 1 base, leaving 10 bases between them. This CDR3 is built from 13 residues. CDR1 is SNHLY and CDR2 is FYNNEI in the germline V gene. CDR3 in DNA: TGTGCCAGCAATCCGACAGGGAACACTGAAGCTTTCTTT. It codes for CASNPTGNTEAFF.

This rearrangement joins TRBV29-1 to TRBJ2-1; possibly TRBD2 for D (6 bases). This CDR3 contains 14 residues. The germline gives CDR1 SQVTM, CDR2 ANQGSEA. Trimming took off 6 bases at V and 0 bases at J, with 12 bases between the two ends. This chain's CDR3 is CSVFRGSSYNEQFF. As DNA, the CDR3 is TGCAGCGTCTTTCGGGGGAGCTCCTACAATGAGCAGTTCTTC.

This chain links TRBV27 with TRBJ1-4; TRBD1 might be the D (5 bases). The CDR3 covers 14 residues. Germline lookup yields CDR1 MNHEY and CDR2 SMNVEV (reference sequence). V dropped 2 bases and J dropped 6 bases, with 10 bases sitting between them. In DNA form, the CDR3 reads TGTGCCAGCAGTTTAAGGAGGGGCGATGAAAAACTGTTTTTT. As protein: CASSLRRGDEKLFF.

V is TRBV7-9 and J is TRBJ1-3; D is undetermined. The CDR3 has 16 residues. Between the trimmed V and J ends, which lost 1 base and 0 bases, there was a span of 10 bases. Germline CDR1 reads SEHNR; CDR2 reads FQNEAQ (reference sequence). CDR3 amino acids: CASSLDTDASGNTIYF. For the CDR3, the DNA is TGTGCCAGCAGCTTAGACACCGACGCCTCTGGAAACACCATATATTTT.

The CDR3 sequence is CASSPPGGNQPQHF. The CDR3 DNA follows: TGTGCCAGCAGCCCCCCTGGGGGCAATCAGCCCCAGCATTTT. The genes are TRBV3-1 (or the pseudogene TRBV3-2) and TRBJ1-5, with D hard to call. The CDR3 contains 14 residues. Trimming removed 4 bases from V and 2 bases from J, with 9 bases in between. The V gene's germline CDR1 is LGHDT and CDR2 YNNKEL (reference sequence).

The rearrangement uses TRBV15 and TRBJ2-2; D tentatively reads TRBD1 or TRBD2 (6 bases each). Trimming removed 0 bases at V and 4 bases at J, with 15 bases between. This CDR3 has 17 residues. Germline CDR1 LNHNV, CDR2 YYDKDF (reference sequence). The CDR3: CATSREVGGATTGELFF. In DNA, the CDR3 is TGTGCCACCAGCAGAGAGGTGGGGGGCGCCACCACCGGGGAGCTGTTTTTT.

V usage is TRBV19 and J usage is TRBJ2-7, with 7 bases identical to TRBD2. J was trimmed by 5 bases and V by 6 bases; bases with no gene match: 13. Germline V gene sequence: CDR1 LNHDA, CDR2 SQIVND (reference sequence). This CDR3 is 15 amino acids long. CDR3 sequence: CASSPGGGFRDEQYF. The CDR3 DNA sequence: TGTGCCAGTAGCCCGGGGGGAGGATTTCGCGACGAGCAGTACTTC.

This chain uses TRBV29-1 with TRBJ2-1; no firm D call. The CDR3 loop spans 11 amino acids. Looked up from germline, CDR1 is SQVTM and CDR2 is ANQGSEA. Trimming removed 7 bases from V and 8 bases from J, with 12 bases in between. CDR3 region: CSARSWDEQFF. In DNA, the CDR3 is TGCAGCGCTCGATCTTGGGATGAGCAGTTCTTC.

V gene TRBV6-1 combines with J gene TRBJ2-7; possible D gene TRBD1, 6 bases. V lost 1 base and J lost 6, with 13 bases in between. The CDR3 totals 14 residues. Per germline, CDR1 MNHNS and CDR2 SASEGT. The CDR3 coding sequence is TGTGCCAGCAGTGAAGGGCTTATCAGGGGCGAGCAGTACTTC. It translates to CASSEGLIRGEQYF.

The table lists this clone with a count of one. The CDR3, as DNA: TGTGCCAGCAGTAGATCAGGGGCTCCCTACGAGCAGTACTTC. Residues: CASSRSGAPYEQYF. The rearrangement joins TRBV2 to TRBJ2-7; possible D gene TRBD1, 6 bases. Germline V gene data show CDR1 as SNHLY and CDR2 as FYNNEI. The CDR3 has 14 amino acids. Between the trimmed V and J ends, which lost 5 bases and 2 bases, there was a span of 13 bases.

The rearrangement links TRBV19 to TRBJ2-2; D possibly corresponds to TRBD2 (6 bases). Per the germline V gene, CDR1 is LNHDA and CDR2 is SQIVND (reference sequence). V lost 8 bases, J lost 3 bases, and 16 bases lay in between. This CDR3 comprises 15 residues. CDR3 amino acids: CASREASVHTGELFF. CDR3 sequence (DNA): TGTGCCAGTCGGGAAGCTAGCGTACACACCGGGGAGCTGTTTTTT. Full variable domain (outside the CDR3, taken from reference TRBV19 and TRBJ2-2): DGGITQSPKYLFRKEGQNVTLSCEQNLNHDAMYWYRQDPGQGLRLIYYSQIVNDFQKGDIAEGYSVSREKKESFPLTVTSAQKNPTAFYLCASREASVHTGELFFGEGSRLTVL.

The chain employs TRBV18 and TRBJ1-1; 9 bases are a match to TRBD1. Germline CDR1 and CDR2: KGHSH and LQKENI. Trimming at V came to 6 bases and at J to 5 bases, leaving 10 bases not matched to a gene. The CDR3 sequence is 15 residues long. The CDR3 DNA sequence: TGTGCCAGCTCGAACCAGAACAGGGGGCTAACTGAAGCTTTCTTT. It translates to CASSNQNRGLTEAFF.

The chain links TRBV28 to TRBJ1-4, with 7 bases identical to TRBD1. The CDR3 spans 16 residues. The germline V gene has CDR1 MDHEN and CDR2 SYDVKM. Losses at the gene ends were 4 bases for V and 8 bases for J; bases not matched to a gene: 13. This chain's CDR3 is CASSSHTGEDEEKLFF. The CDR3 DNA follows: TGTGCCAGCAGTTCGCATACAGGGGAAGATGAGGAAAAACTGTTTTTT.

CDR3 amino acids: CASSLGGRGLEQYF. CDR3 nucleotides: TGTGCCAGCAGCTTAGGGGGACGGGGACTCGAGCAGTACTTC. The chain is built from TRBV7-2 and TRBJ2-7; a possible D gene is TRBD2 (6 bases). Germline lookup yields CDR1 SGHTA and CDR2 FQGNSA. This CDR3 region has 14 residues. Trimming shortened V by 1 base and J by 6 bases, and 13 bases separated the two germline ends.

The chain uses TRBV2 and TRBJ2-7, with D tentatively TRBD1 (7 bases). CDR1 SNHLY and CDR2 FYNNEI come from the germline V gene. This CDR3 contains 15 residues. V lost 8 bases and J lost 5, with 22 bases in between. The CDR3 region has the DNA TGTGCCAGCTTGCCTCCTACAGGGGCGGGGAACGAGCAGTACTTC. Its protein product is CASLPPTGAGNEQYF.

CDR3 in amino acids: CASSSKEGYTF. CDR3 coding DNA: TGTGCCAGCTCAAGTAAGGAGGGCTACACCTTC. The rearrangement links TRBV5-6 to TRBJ1-2; D not resolved. This CDR3 region has 11 residues. Germline loops: CDR1 SGHDT, CDR2 YYEEEE. Trimming took 7 bases from V and 8 from J, leaving 12 bases between them.

The chain recombines TRBV28 with TRBJ2-2; 11 bases match TRBD2. Trimming removed 5 bases from V and 5 bases from J; junction bases left unmatched: 10. The CDR3 is 17 amino acids. Germline V gives CDR1 MDHEN, CDR2 SYDVKM. CDR3 nucleotides: TGTGCCAGCAGTCCTACTAGCGGGAGAAGTTGGACCGGGGAGCTGTTTTTT. Encoded protein: CASSPTSGRSWTGELFF.

The chain carries TRBV29-1 and TRBJ2-5; 9 positions match TRBD1. V dropped 6 bases and J dropped 4; count of bases not matched to a gene: 3. The CDR3 loop spans 12 amino acids. CDR1 SQVTM and CDR2 ANQGSEA come from the germline V gene. The CDR3 DNA is TGCAGCGTGACAGGGGGGGGAGAGACCCAGTACTTC. Protein product: CSVTGGGETQYF.

This chain connects TRBV18 to TRBJ2-7; 7 nucleotides match TRBD2. The CDR3 has 15 residues. Germline CDR1 reads KGHSH; CDR2 reads LQKENI. V dropped 0 bases and J dropped 5; count of bases not matched to a gene: 7. This CDR3 reads CASSPPGIAGDEQYF. For the CDR3, the DNA is TGTGCCAGCTCACCACCGGGTATCGCGGGAGACGAGCAGTACTTC.

The chain carries TRBV3-1 (or the pseudogene TRBV3-2) and TRBJ2-7, with D uncertain. The CDR3 loop spans 12 amino acids. The V and J ends lost 3 bases and 3 bases respectively, with 6 bases between them. Per germline, CDR1 LGHDT and CDR2 YNNKEL (reference sequence). The CDR3 is CASSHTLYEQYF. The CDR3 region has the DNA TGTGCCAGCAGCCATACTCTCTACGAGCAGTACTTC.

The rearrangement joins TRBV25-1 to TRBJ1-1, with D maybe TRBD1 (6 bases). Trimming cost V 9 bases and J 7 bases, with 15 bases left between them. The CDR3 covers 12 residues. Germline V lookup: CDR1 MGHDK, CDR2 SYGVNS. This CDR3 reads CASSTGYGEAFF. As DNA, the CDR3 is TGTGCCAGTAGTACAGGGTACGGTGAAGCTTTCTTT.

This chain uses TRBV11-2 with TRBJ2-3; D gene unclear. The germline CDR1 and CDR2 sequences are SGHAT and FQNNGV. CDR3 size: 14 residues. V was shortened by 5 bases and J by 1 base, with 10 bases between the two germline ends. For the CDR3, the DNA is TGTGCCAGCAGCCAGATGATCGGCACAGATACGCAGTATTTT. Its protein product is CASSQMIGTDTQYF.

The chain employs TRBV18 and TRBJ2-3; 9 bases map to TRBD1. The junction had 10 bases not matched to a gene; V was cut back by 5 bases and J by 4 bases. This CDR3 has 16 amino acids. Germline V gene data show CDR1 as KGHSH and CDR2 as LQKENI. The CDR3: CASSRTGTGFPDTQYF. The CDR3 bases are TGTGCCAGCTCAAGAACCGGGACAGGGTTCCCAGATACGCAGTATTTT.

This chain links TRBV20-1 with TRBJ2-4; unclear D gene. This CDR3 has 11 residues. Germline values: CDR1 DFQATT, CDR2 SNEGSKA (reference sequence). V was cut by 6 bases and J by 8 bases, with 11 bases left in between. CDR3 region: CSARIRDIQYF. The CDR3 DNA sequence: TGCAGTGCCAGAATTCGGGACATTCAGTACTTC.

The chain uses TRBV7-6 and TRBJ2-2; D may match TRBD1 or TRBD2 (5 bases each). Per germline, CDR1 SGHVS and CDR2 FNYEAQ. Between the trimmed V and J ends, which lost 5 bases and 6 bases, there was a span of 16 bases. The CDR3 totals 15 residues. The CDR3 spells CASSPIRRDPGELFF. For the CDR3, the DNA is TGTGCCAGCAGCCCAATTCGCAGGGACCCCGGGGAGCTGTTTTTT.